This T cell receptor (beta chain) was captured in a study of blood T cell repertoires in COVID-19. In the study overall: From the United States, Italy and Spain came samples of acute and convalescent COVID-19. In each case, the material was cDNA or gDNA derived from T cells, B-cell-depleted T cells, or PBMCs.

Under the authors' procedure: Using reference gene primer amplification, nucleated cell counts were estimated. Profiling relied on immunoSEQ multiplex PCR, and the TCRdb table lists in-frame clones only, not all of them. The D gene and trimming were derived from the DNA, and the V and J assignments and clone size from that table. The sample has approximately 60,000 clones, 76% seen once; the top ten hold about 47%. This receptor was taken from a woman older than 75 with acute or convalescent COVID-19. The sequenced material came from peripheral blood.

The CDR3 loop reads CATGRGHLSSYNEQFF. The CDR3, as DNA: TGTGCCACCGGAAGGGGACACCTAAGCTCCTACAATGAGCAGTTCTTC. This rearrangement joins TRBV15 to TRBJ2-1, with D perhaps TRBD1 (6 bases). Germline CDR1 reads LNHNV; CDR2 reads YYDKDF (reference sequence). This CDR3 has 16 amino acids. V gave up 8 bases and J gave up 0 bases, with 17 bases separating them.